Following are 21 T cell receptor beta chains from one sample sequenced in a study of molecular identifiers for immune sequencing clone quantification. TCRdb passed the PCR reads through MiXCR, listing each CDR3 protein once. The table has roughly 100,000 distinct CDR3 sequences, less than 35% seen once. The sample taken for sequencing was naive CD8+ T cells from blood, with Jurkat cell RNA spiked in. Subset meaning: FACS-sorted CD8+CD4-CCR7+CD45RA+ naive T cells. These receptors all stem from a human donor in good health. Some libraries in this study had Jurkat cell RNA spiked in.

There are many counts of this clonotype. The chain uses TRBV6-6 and TRBJ2-1; perhaps D is TRBD1 or TRBD2 (5 bases each). The CDR3 contains 12 residues. Germline V gene data show CDR1 as MNHNY and CDR2 as SVGAGI (reference sequence). Trimming stripped 7 bases from V and 7 bases from J, with 11 bases between. This CDR3 reads CASTREMNEQFF. In nucleotides, the CDR3 is TGTGCCAGCACCAGGGAGATGAATGAGCAGTTCTTC.

Only a few counts were recorded for this clonotype. V and J are TRBV28 and TRBJ1-5; 7 nucleotides match TRBD1. This CDR3 has 15 residues. With 2 bases clipped from V and 4 bases from J, the junction kept 5 bases outside the gene matches. Germline CDR1 is MDHEN and CDR2 is SYDVKM. DNA for the CDR3: TGTGCCAGCAGTTTAGGTCCCAGGGGGAATCAGCCCCAGCATTTT. Translation: CASSLGPRGNQPQHF. The full variable domain, completed using reference TRBV28 and TRBJ1-5, is DVKVTQSSRYLVKRTGEKVFLECVQDMDHENMFWYRQDPGLGLRLIYFSYDVKMKEKGDIPEGYSVSREKKERFSLILESASTNQTSMYLCASSLGPRGNQPQHFGDGTRLSIL.

Only a few counts were recorded for this clonotype. V and J are TRBV4-3 and TRBJ1-2, with TRBD1 matching over 10 bases. The CDR3 spans 15 residues. CDR1 and CDR2 from the germline V gene are LGHNA and YSLEER. V dropped 3 bases and J dropped 4; count of bases not matched to a gene: 5. Written as DNA, the CDR3 is TGCGCCAGCAGCCACGGGACAGGGGTTGTCTATGGCTACACCTTC. Protein: CASSHGTGVVYGYTF.

This clonotype was seen ten or more times. The chain employs TRBV28 and TRBJ1-5; 7 nucleotides match TRBD1. CDR3 length equals 14 residues. Trimming at V came to 6 bases and at J to 15 bases, leaving 17 bases not matched to a gene. Per germline, CDR1 MDHEN and CDR2 SYDVKM. This CDR3 reads CASSRMDRPTPGHF. The CDR3 DNA reads as TGTGCCAGCAGCAGGATGGACAGGCCGACGCCTGGGCATTTT.

V gene TRBV9 combines with J gene TRBJ1-5; D remains ambiguous. Between the trimmed V and J ends, which lost 2 bases and 4 bases, there was a span of 13 bases. Germline CDR1 and CDR2: SGDLS and YYNGEE. CDR3 size: 15 residues. The CDR3 loop reads CASSVDWGANQPQHF. The CDR3 DNA is TGTGCCAGCAGCGTGGATTGGGGAGCTAATCAGCCCCAGCATTTT.

This clonotype came up many times. The chain recombines TRBV29-1 with TRBJ2-3; 11 nucleotides match TRBD2. The CDR3 totals 14 residues. CDR1 is SQVTM and CDR2 is ANQGSEA in the germline V gene. The junction had 13 bases not matched to a gene; V was cut back by 7 bases and J by 10 bases. The CDR3 DNA reads as TGCAGCGCGGGAACTAGCGGGGGTTTTAGACCGCAGTATTTT. This codes for CSAGTSGGFRPQYF.

This chain uses TRBV11-2 with TRBJ2-1, with TRBD2 identical over 7 bases. Looked up from germline, CDR1 is SGHAT and CDR2 is FQNNGV. The CDR3 contains 15 residues. The trim removed 3 bases at V and 13 bases at J, leaving 15 bases unmatched. CDR3 amino acids: CASSFGSSGGSPQFF. The CDR3, as DNA: TGTGCCAGCAGCTTTGGGTCTTCTGGCGGGAGTCCCCAGTTCTTC.

Comments on this clonotype: The junction differs from germline at one of its ends, possibly a read error. The rearrangement joins TRBV24-1 to TRBJ2-7; 7 bases match TRBD2. The CDR3 spans 12 residues. CDR1 is KGHDR and CDR2 is SFDVKD in the germline V gene. In nucleotides, the CDR3 is TGTGCCAGCAGTGATTTGCGGGGGGAGCAGTACTTC. Protein product: CASSDLRGEQYF.

The V and J genes are TRBV28 and TRBJ1-6; 10 nucleotides line up with TRBD1. There are 18 residues in the CDR3. Unmatched junction bases numbered 20, after V lost 8 bases and J lost 10 bases. Germline V CDR1 and CDR2: MDHEN, SYDVKM. The DNA for the CDR3 is TGTGCCAGCTGCCGGGACAGGGGCCCCCCTTTTTCCAGCTCACCCCTCCACTTT. This translates into CASCRDRGPPFSSSPLHF. The whole variable domain, filled in from reference TRBV28 and TRBJ1-6, reads DVKVTQSSRYLVKRTGEKVFLECVQDMDHENMFWYRQDPGLGLRLIYFSYDVKMKEKGDIPEGYSVSREKKERFSLILESASTNQTSMYLCASCRDRGPPFSSSPLHFGNGTRLTVT.

Note on this clonotype: Just one base apart from a much larger clone, this may be a read error. The V gene is TRBV20-1, the J gene TRBJ2-5; D ambiguous. Germline V gene data show CDR1 as DFQATT and CDR2 as SNEGSKA (reference sequence). This CDR3 comprises 13 residues. The CDR3 DNA is TGCAGTGCTAGTGTCCCTGGAGAAGAGACCCGGTACTTC. Translating it yields CSASVPGEETRYF.

There are a few counts of this clonotype. The chain carries TRBV25-1 and TRBJ2-7; the D is unclear. Germline V gene lookup returns CDR1 MGHDK and CDR2 SYGVNS. There are 13 residues in the CDR3. Trimming left V 3 bases short and J 3 bases short, with 9 bases between. This CDR3 is CASSDAIRYEQYF. The CDR3 DNA reads as TGTGCCAGCAGTGACGCAATACGCTACGAGCAGTACTTC.

The sample holds many counts of this clonotype. The V gene is TRBV7-9, the J gene TRBJ1-5, with no clear D. The CDR3 loop spans 12 amino acids. From germline, CDR1 is SEHNR and CDR2 FQNEAQ (reference sequence). With 5 bases removed from V and 0 bases from J, the gap between germline ends came to 2 bases. CDR3 nucleotides: TGTGCCAGCAGCGATAGCAATCAGCCCCAGCATTTT. This gives the protein CASSDSNQPQHF.

With regard to this clonotype: Being one base from a much bigger clone, this may be a read error. This sequence joins TRBV28 and TRBJ2-4; D possibly uses TRBD1 or TRBD2 (6 bases each). This CDR3 is 16 amino acids long. Germline loops: CDR1 MDHEN, CDR2 SYDVKM. Trimming stripped 3 bases from V and 0 bases from J, with 12 bases between. The CDR3 region has the DNA TGTGCCAGCAGTTTCGACGGGGGCTTAGCCAAAAACATTCAGTACTTC. Its protein is CASSFDGGLAKNIQYF.

With respect to this clonotype: This may stem from a read error, because a much larger clone lies one nucleotide away. The rearrangement links TRBV28 to TRBJ1-5, with a possible D match to TRBD1 (5 bases). Trimming pared 8 bases from V and 7 bases from J, leaving 21 bases between. CDR3 length: 15 amino acids. The germline V gene encodes CDR1 MDHEN and CDR2 SYDVKM. In DNA form, the CDR3 reads TGTGCCAGCGTCCCGCTTTACCGGAGGGACCAGCCCCAGCATTTT. Translation: CASVPLYRRDQPQHF.

In its sample, this clonotype was seen a few times. The chain uses TRBV2 and TRBJ2-1; TRBD2 matches at 7 bases. This CDR3 has 14 residues. Trimming removed 7 bases from V and 4 bases from J; junction bases left unmatched: 7. The V gene's germline CDR1 is SNHLY and CDR2 FYNNEI. The CDR3 sequence: CASTGGGGYNEQFF. In DNA form, the CDR3 reads TGTGCCAGCACGGGAGGCGGGGGATACAATGAGCAGTTCTTC.

This clonotype was seen only a few times. The V and J genes are TRBV7-2 and TRBJ2-7; no firm D call. Germline V gene sequence: CDR1 SGHTA, CDR2 FQGNSA. The CDR3 totals 13 residues. Trimming cost V 2 bases and J 2 bases, with 7 bases left between them. The CDR3 reads CASSLIGAYEQYF. The CDR3 DNA is TGTGCCAGCAGCTTAATAGGAGCCTACGAGCAGTACTTC.

There are a few counts of this clonotype. V is TRBV6-5 and J is TRBJ2-1; 7 bases agree with TRBD1. The ends lost 5 bases at V and 7 bases at J; junction bases unmatched: 11. The germline V gene has CDR1 MNHEY and CDR2 SVGAGI. The CDR3 has 15 residues. The CDR3 protein is CASSPSGQHGNEQFF. Written as DNA, the CDR3 is TGTGCCAGCAGTCCTTCGGGACAGCACGGGAATGAGCAGTTCTTC.

This clonotype was counted once. The chain recombines TRBV19 with TRBJ1-5; 7 nucleotides agree with TRBD1. Germline CDR1 and CDR2: LNHDA and SQIVND (reference sequence). The CDR3 runs 16 residues. The trim removed 5 bases at V and 2 bases at J, leaving 9 bases unmatched. The CDR3 DNA follows: TGTGCCAGTAGTTCCGCAGGGGGACGAGGCAATCAGCCCCAGCATTTT. This translates into CASSSAGGRGNQPQHF.

As concerns this clonotype: At one boundary the junction diverges from the germline segment, which might be a read error. The genes are TRBV14 and TRBJ2-3; the D gene is possibly TRBD1 (5 bases). Germline CDR1 reads SGHDN; CDR2 reads FVKESK. The CDR3 covers 12 residues. CDR3: CTSSLQGFPLYF. In nucleotides, the CDR3 is TGTACCAGCAGCCTCCAGGGCTTTCCGCTGTATTTT.

A note on this clonotype: The junction differs from germline at one of its ends, possibly a read error. This chain connects TRBV7-8 to TRBJ2-3; no reliable D call. CDR3 length equals 14 residues. Germline V gene data show CDR1 as SGHVS and CDR2 as FQNEAQ. This CDR3 is CTSSLGLNTDTQYF. CDR3 in DNA: TGTACCAGCAGCTTAGGGTTAAACACAGATACGCAGTATTTC. Combining the CDR3 with reference TRBV7-8 and TRBJ2-3 gives the whole variable domain GAGVSQSPRYKVAKRGQDVALRCDPISGHVSLFWYQQALGQGPEFLTYFQNEAQLDKSGLPSDRFFAERPEGSVSTLKIQRTQQEDSAVYLCTSSLGLNTDTQYFGPGTRLTVL.

About this clonotype itself: A much larger clone sits a single nucleotide away, making a read error possible. The rearrangement uses TRBV7-2 and TRBJ2-3; 8 bases map to TRBD2. The V segment lost 2 bases and the J segment 8 bases; nucleotides outside the gene matches: 9. The CDR3 totals 15 residues. Looked up from germline, CDR1 is SGHTA and CDR2 is FQGNSA. In DNA form, the CDR3 reads TGTGCCAGCAGCTTAAGCGGGAGTTGGCCAGGTACGCAGTATTTT. It is translated as CASSLSGSWPGTQYF.